This T cell receptor beta chain was sequenced during a study of cytomegalovirus exposure and HLA in healthy donors. Points from the study as a whole: Productive status was seen about 90% or about 30% of the time for most TCR beta V segments in an earlier analysis. A later analysis showed that HLA-associated TCR beta chains had undergone more clonal expansion than equally common others.

The CDR3 runs 13 residues. Germline V gives CDR1 ENHRY, CDR2 SYGVKD. V lost 11 bases, J lost 6 bases, and 11 bases stayed unmatched. PCR was performed using 60 Vbeta and 13 Jbeta primers. The table came from immunoSEQ multiplex PCR; TCRdb's copy has only in-frame clones and leaves some out. The sample yields more than 150,000 clones, about 84% seen once. Note on this clone: No antigen is known for it.

Sequencing input: PBMCs. J is TRBJ1-1 and V is TRBV10-3; 8 bases agree with TRBD1. This TCR came from a man in his fifties in good health and CMV-seropositive. The CDR3 is CAGTAGGYAEAFF. The CDR3 region has the DNA TGTGCCGGCACGGCAGGGGGCTATGCTGAAGCTTTCTTT.